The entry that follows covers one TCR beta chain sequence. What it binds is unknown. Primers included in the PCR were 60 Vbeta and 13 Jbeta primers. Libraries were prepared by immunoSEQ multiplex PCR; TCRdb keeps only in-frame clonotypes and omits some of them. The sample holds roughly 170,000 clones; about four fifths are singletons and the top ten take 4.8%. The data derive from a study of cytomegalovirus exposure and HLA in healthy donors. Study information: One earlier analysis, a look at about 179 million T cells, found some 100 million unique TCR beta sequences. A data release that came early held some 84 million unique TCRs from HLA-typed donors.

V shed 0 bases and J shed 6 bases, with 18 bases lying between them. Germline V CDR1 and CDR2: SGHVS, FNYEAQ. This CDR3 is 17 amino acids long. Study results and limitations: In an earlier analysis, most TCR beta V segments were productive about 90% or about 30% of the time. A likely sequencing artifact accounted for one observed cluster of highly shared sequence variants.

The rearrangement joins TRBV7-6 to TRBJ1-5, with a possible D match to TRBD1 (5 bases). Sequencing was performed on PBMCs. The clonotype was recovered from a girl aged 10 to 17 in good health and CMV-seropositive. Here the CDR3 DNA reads TGTGCCAGCAGCTTAGCCTGGGGAAGGGGCCCAACTCAGCCCCAGCATTTT. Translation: CASSLAWGRGPTQPQHF.